A single sample gave rise to the 29 T cell receptor beta chains below, sequenced in a study of CXCR3-negative and CXCR3-positive naive CD8 T cells. Study results and limitations: The TRB CDR3s that CXCR3-positive naive cells carried were more hydrophobic than those of CXCR3-negative naive cells.

It was by 5' RACE with UMI labels that the TRB cDNA libraries were prepared. Reprocessing the 5' RACE reads, TCRdb reports a single entry for every CDR3 protein and omits DNA. The sample spans 60,000 to 65,000 distinct CDR3 sequences; the ten largest clones claim less than 0.85%. No antigen is known for these receptors. Sequencing input: naive CXCR3+ CD8+ T cells from blood. Subset indicated: CD45RO-CCR7+CD27+CD95- naive CD8+ T cells expressing CXCR3 (TNR3+). The receptors stem from a human donor in good health. Some clones in this sample may be carry-over from other donors' samples.

This chain connects TRBV16 to TRBJ2-7; TCRdb reports TRBD1, a call that lacks DNA to check it against. The CDR3 sequence is 16 residues long. Germline V gene data show CDR1 as KGHSY and CDR2 as FQNENV. The CDR3 here is CASSQASPTGGYEQYF.

The chain recombines TRBV21-1 with TRBJ2-3; TCRdb reports TRBD1, a call that lacks DNA to check it against. TRBV21-1 is a known pseudogene. This CDR3 has 17 residues. The CDR3 region is CASSKEEGAPGGDTQYF.

V and J are TRBV7-6 and TRBJ2-3. The CDR3 is 12 amino acids. Germline loops: CDR1 SGHVS, CDR2 FNYEAQ. The CDR3 spells CASSLEPDTQYF. The variable domain in full, completed from reference TRBV7-6 and TRBJ2-3, reads GAGVSQSPRYKVTKRGQDVALRCDPISGHVSLYWYRQALGQGPEFLTYFNYEAQQDKSGLPNDRFSAERPEGSISTLTIQRTEQRDSAMYRCASSLEPDTQYFGPGTRLTVL.

CDR3 sequence: CASSLTPGGFASGANVLTF. The chain is built from TRBV4-2 and TRBJ2-6; TCRdb calls TRBD1, which cannot be checked without DNA. Germline values: CDR1 LGHNA, CDR2 YNFKEQ. This CDR3 spans 19 amino acids.

The CDR3 spells CASSPDFGDTQYF. The V and J genes are TRBV7-2 and TRBJ2-3. The CDR3 consists of 13 residues. Germline V gene sequence: CDR1 SGHTA, CDR2 FQGNSA.

V is TRBV20-1 and J is TRBJ1-1; there is no DNA to check the TCRdb D call of TRBD1. Germline CDR1 DFQATT, CDR2 SNEGSKA (reference sequence). The CDR3 covers 14 residues. CDR3: CSAPVTDLNTEAFF.

The J gene is TRBJ2-1, the V gene TRBV7-9; TCRdb's D call of TRBD1 is untestable without DNA. Germline V lookup: CDR1 SEHNR, CDR2 FQNEAQ (reference sequence). The CDR3 consists of 16 residues. CDR3 region: CASSLATGSGYNEQFF.

The rearrangement links TRBV20-1 to TRBJ1-5; TCRdb picks TRBD1, but there is no DNA to check that call. The germline gives CDR1 DFQATT, CDR2 SNEGSKA (reference sequence). This CDR3 spans 14 amino acids. CDR3 residues: CSAREPRGVEPQHF.

The chain combines TRBV29-1 with TRBJ2-7; TCRdb's D gene call, TRBD1, goes unchecked for lack of DNA. CDR1 and CDR2 from the germline V gene are SQVTM and ANQGSEA. CDR3 length: 16 residues. CDR3 residues: CSVGALGQGRTYEQYF.

The rearrangement joins TRBV7-2 to TRBJ2-3. Germline V gives CDR1 SGHTA, CDR2 FQGNSA. The CDR3 has 16 amino acids. This CDR3 is CASSLVLRQLTDTQYF.

CDR3 loop: CSARDNRVDGELFF. The chain couples TRBV20-1 to TRBJ2-2; the D call from TCRdb, TRBD1, cannot be confirmed without DNA. The CDR3 runs to 14 residues. Germline lookup yields CDR1 DFQATT and CDR2 SNEGSKA (reference sequence).

The V call is TRBV29-1, the J call TRBJ2-7; TCRdb selects TRBD1, and the lack of DNA leaves this call unchecked. Germline V gene sequence: CDR1 SQVTM, CDR2 ANQGSEA. The CDR3 has 12 residues. The CDR3 loop reads CSTLGDPSEQYF.

The chain combines TRBV29-1 with TRBJ2-7; TCRdb indicates TRBD1, and absent DNA this call remains unverified. The V gene's germline CDR1 is SQVTM and CDR2 ANQGSEA. The CDR3 extends over 14 amino acids. This CDR3 is CSVYTGTGSYEQYF.

V gene TRBV5-1 combines with J gene TRBJ2-1. In germline, CDR1 is SGHRS, CDR2 YFSETQ. This CDR3 contains 14 residues. CDR3: CASRPPGTYNEQFF.

J is TRBJ2-5 and V is TRBV7-8; TCRdb's D gene call, TRBD2, goes unchecked for lack of DNA. This CDR3 is 19 amino acids long. Germline V gene lookup returns CDR1 SGHVS and CDR2 FQNEAQ. CDR3 residues: CASSLSVWFVAGGPETQYF.

The chain's CDR3 is CASSLGSPGMTEAFF. The V and J genes are TRBV7-9 and TRBJ1-1; TCRdb lists TRBD1, though no DNA is available to test this call. Germline values: CDR1 SEHNR, CDR2 FQNEAQ (reference sequence). CDR3 length: 15 amino acids.

This chain links TRBV6-2 or TRBV6-3 with TRBJ1-1; there is no DNA to check the TCRdb D call of TRBD1. Germline lookup yields CDR1 MNHEY and CDR2 SVGEGT. This CDR3 spans 14 amino acids. This chain's CDR3 is CASSAWGEGTEAFF.

V gene TRBV7-9 combines with J gene TRBJ1-1; TCRdb's D call, TRBD1, is unchecked because there is no DNA. This CDR3 spans 13 amino acids. Germline V gene lookup returns CDR1 SEHNR and CDR2 FQNEAQ (reference sequence). CDR3: CASSPGRGLEAFF. Based on the CDR3 plus reference TRBV7-9 and TRBJ1-1, the full variable domain is DTGVSQNPRHKITKRGQNVTFRCDPISEHNRLYWYRQTLGQGPEFLTYFQNEAQLEKSRLLSDRFSAERPKGSFSTLEIQRTEQGDSAMYLCASSPGRGLEAFFGQGTRLTVV.

The rearrangement uses TRBV28 and TRBJ2-4; absent DNA, TCRdb's TRBD1 call cannot be checked. The CDR3 is 14 residues long. CDR1 and CDR2 (germline): MDHEN, SYDVKM. The CDR3 reads CASSSTPDLNIQYF.

This sequence joins TRBV6-5 and TRBJ1-1. The CDR3 is 14 amino acids. Per germline, CDR1 MNHEY and CDR2 SVGAGI. The CDR3 loop is CASSFQGRGTEAFF.

The chain is built from TRBV5-1 and TRBJ2-2. The CDR3 is 14 amino acids. Looked up from germline, CDR1 is SGHRS and CDR2 is YFSETQ. CDR3 region: CASSLPLGTGELFF.

The chain carries TRBV9 and TRBJ2-1; TCRdb's D call, TRBD1, is unchecked because there is no DNA. The germline V gene has CDR1 SGDLS and CDR2 YYNGEE. The CDR3 has 15 amino acids. This CDR3 is CASSVDGTGINEQFF.

This rearrangement joins TRBV6-6 to TRBJ1-2; with no DNA, the TCRdb D assignment of TRBD1 cannot be verified. The CDR3 sequence is 17 residues long. The germline V gene has CDR1 MNHNY and CDR2 SVGAGI (reference sequence). The CDR3 protein is CASILAQGAILNYGYTF.

The V and J genes are TRBV14 and TRBJ2-1; the TCRdb D gene call, TRBD1, has no DNA to confirm it. Germline CDR1 SGHDN, CDR2 FVKESK. The CDR3 is made up of 16 amino acids. CDR3 sequence reads: CASSQVRDTLGNEQFF.

This sequence joins TRBV4-2 and TRBJ2-7; the TCRdb D gene call, TRBD2, has no DNA to confirm it. The CDR3 has 14 residues. The V gene's germline CDR1 is LGHNA and CDR2 YNFKEQ. CDR3 sequence: CASTPRSGAYEQYF.

The rearrangement uses TRBV19 and TRBJ1-1; TCRdb selects TRBD1, and the lack of DNA leaves this call unchecked. This CDR3 comprises 16 residues. Germline-derived CDR1 and CDR2 are LNHDA and SQIVND (reference sequence). The CDR3 loop reads CASLDRAAGLNTEAFF.

The chain recombines TRBV20-1 with TRBJ2-7. From germline, CDR1 is DFQATT and CDR2 SNEGSKA (reference sequence). The CDR3 spans 13 residues. The CDR3 protein is CSARAGFSYEQYF.

V is TRBV7-2 and J is TRBJ2-1; TCRdb selects TRBD2, and the lack of DNA leaves this call unchecked. The germline V gene has CDR1 SGHTA and CDR2 FQGNSA. This CDR3 comprises 14 residues. The CDR3 loop reads CASKRAVGYNEQFF.

This chain links TRBV28 with TRBJ1-1; TCRdb reports TRBD1, a call that lacks DNA to check it against. From germline, CDR1 is MDHEN and CDR2 SYDVKM. This CDR3 is built from 16 residues. CDR3 amino acids: CASSARGLGIVTEAFF.